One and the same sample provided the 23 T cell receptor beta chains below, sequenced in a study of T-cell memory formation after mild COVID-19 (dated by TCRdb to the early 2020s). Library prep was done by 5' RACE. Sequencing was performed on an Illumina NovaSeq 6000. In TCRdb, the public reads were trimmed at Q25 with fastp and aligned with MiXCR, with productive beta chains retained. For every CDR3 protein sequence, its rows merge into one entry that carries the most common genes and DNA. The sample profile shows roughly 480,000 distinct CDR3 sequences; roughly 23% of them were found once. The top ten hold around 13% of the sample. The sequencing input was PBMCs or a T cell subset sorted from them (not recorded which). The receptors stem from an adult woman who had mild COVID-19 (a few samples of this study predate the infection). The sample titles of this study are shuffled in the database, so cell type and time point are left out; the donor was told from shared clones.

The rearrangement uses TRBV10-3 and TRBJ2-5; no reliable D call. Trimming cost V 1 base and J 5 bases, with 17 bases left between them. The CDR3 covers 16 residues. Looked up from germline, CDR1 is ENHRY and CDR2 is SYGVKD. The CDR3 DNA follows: TGTGCCATCAGTGAGTTTTCTGACTCTCCCGGTGAGACCCAGTACTTC. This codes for CAISEFSDSPGETQYF.

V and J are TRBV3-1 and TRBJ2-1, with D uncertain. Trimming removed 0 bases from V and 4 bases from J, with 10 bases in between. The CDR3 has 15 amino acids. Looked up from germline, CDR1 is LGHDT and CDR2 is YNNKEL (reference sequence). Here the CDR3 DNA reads TGTGCCAGCAGCCAAGATCAAGTCCTTTACAATGAGCAGTTCTTC. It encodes CASSQDQVLYNEQFF.

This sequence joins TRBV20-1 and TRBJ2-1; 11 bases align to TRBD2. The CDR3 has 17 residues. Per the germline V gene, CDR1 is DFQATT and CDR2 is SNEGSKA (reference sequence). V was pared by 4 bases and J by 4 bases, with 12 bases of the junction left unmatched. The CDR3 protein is CSANPLGSSGRYNEQFF. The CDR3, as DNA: TGCAGTGCTAACCCCCTGGGTTCTAGCGGGAGGTACAATGAGCAGTTCTTC.

CDR3 sequence reads: CSATARGRGNEQFF. CDR3 nucleotide sequence: TGCAGTGCCACGGCCCGGGGGAGGGGCAATGAGCAGTTCTTC. The chain carries TRBV20-1 and TRBJ2-1; 7 bases map to TRBD2. CDR1 and CDR2 (germline): DFQATT, SNEGSKA (reference sequence). J was trimmed by 6 bases and V by 6 bases; bases with no gene match: 11. The CDR3 sequence is 14 residues long.

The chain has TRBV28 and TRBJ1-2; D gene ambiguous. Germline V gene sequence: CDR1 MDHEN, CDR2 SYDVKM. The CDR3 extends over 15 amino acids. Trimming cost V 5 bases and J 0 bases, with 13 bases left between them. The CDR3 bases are TGTGCCAGCAGTGTGTCGGGTCTAACTAACTATGGCTACACCTTC. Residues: CASSVSGLTNYGYTF.

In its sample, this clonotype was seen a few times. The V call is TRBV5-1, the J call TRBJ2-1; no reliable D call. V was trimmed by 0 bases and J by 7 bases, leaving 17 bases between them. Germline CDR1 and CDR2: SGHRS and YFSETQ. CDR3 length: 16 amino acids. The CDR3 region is CASSLGVDHLSNEQFF. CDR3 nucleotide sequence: TGCGCCAGCAGCTTGGGGGTGGACCATTTATCGAATGAGCAGTTCTTC.

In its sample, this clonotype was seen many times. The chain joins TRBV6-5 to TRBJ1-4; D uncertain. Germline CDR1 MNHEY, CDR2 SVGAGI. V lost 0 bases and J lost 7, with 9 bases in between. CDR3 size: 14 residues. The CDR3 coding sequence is TGTGCCAGCAGTTACTCGGGGAGATCTGAAAAACTGTTTTTT. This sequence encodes CASSYSGRSEKLFF.

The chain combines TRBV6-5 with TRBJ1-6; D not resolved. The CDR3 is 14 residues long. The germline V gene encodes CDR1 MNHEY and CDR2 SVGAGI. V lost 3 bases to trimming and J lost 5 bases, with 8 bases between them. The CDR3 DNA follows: TGTGCCAGCAGTTATGCTGGTAATAATTCACCCCTCCACTTT. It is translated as CASSYAGNNSPLHF.

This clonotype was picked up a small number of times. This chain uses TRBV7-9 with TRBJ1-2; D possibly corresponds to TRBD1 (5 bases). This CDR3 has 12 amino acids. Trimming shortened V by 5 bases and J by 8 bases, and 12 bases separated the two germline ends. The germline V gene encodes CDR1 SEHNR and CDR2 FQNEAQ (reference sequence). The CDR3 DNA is TGTGCCAGCAGCACAGGCCAGCGCGGCTACACCTTC. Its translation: CASSTGQRGYTF.

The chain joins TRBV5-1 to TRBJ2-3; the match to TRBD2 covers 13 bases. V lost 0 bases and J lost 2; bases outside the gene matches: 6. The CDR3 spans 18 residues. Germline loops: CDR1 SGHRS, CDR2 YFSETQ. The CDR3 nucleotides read TGCGCCAGCAGCTTGGCCGGGACTAGCGGGGCCATCACAGATACGCAGTATTTT. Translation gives CASSLAGTSGAITDTQYF.

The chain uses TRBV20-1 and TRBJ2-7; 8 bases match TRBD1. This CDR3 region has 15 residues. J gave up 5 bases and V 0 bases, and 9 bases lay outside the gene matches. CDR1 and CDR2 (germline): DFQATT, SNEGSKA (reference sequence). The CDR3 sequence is CSARDRGAGGDEQYF. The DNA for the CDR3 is TGCAGTGCTAGAGATCGCGGGGCAGGGGGCGACGAGCAGTACTTC.

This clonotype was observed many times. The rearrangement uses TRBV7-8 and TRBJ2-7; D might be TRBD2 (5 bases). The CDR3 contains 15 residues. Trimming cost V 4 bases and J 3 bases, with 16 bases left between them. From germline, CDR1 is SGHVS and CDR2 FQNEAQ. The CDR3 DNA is TGTGCCAGCAGCTCTCGGAGACTATCCAGCTACGAGCAGTACTTC. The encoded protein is CASSSRRLSSYEQYF.

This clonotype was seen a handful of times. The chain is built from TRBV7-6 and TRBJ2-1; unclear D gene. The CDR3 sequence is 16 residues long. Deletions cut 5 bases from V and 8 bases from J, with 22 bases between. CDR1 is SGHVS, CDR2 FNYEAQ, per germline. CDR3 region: CASSLTEVGIIDEQFF. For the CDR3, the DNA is TGTGCCAGCAGCCTAACAGAAGTAGGAATCATAGATGAGCAGTTCTTC.

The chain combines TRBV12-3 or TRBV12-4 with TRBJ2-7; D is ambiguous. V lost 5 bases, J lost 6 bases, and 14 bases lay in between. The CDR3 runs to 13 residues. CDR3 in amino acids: CASSSDGRSEQYF. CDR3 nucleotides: TGTGCCAGCAGTAGCGACGGACGGAGCGAGCAGTACTTC.

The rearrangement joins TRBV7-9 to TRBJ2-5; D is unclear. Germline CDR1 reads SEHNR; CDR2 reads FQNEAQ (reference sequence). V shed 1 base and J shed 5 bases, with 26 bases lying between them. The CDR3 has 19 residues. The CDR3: CASSLVGPHSGPGWETQYF. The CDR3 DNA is TGTGCCAGCAGCTTAGTCGGCCCGCATTCGGGCCCCGGGTGGGAGACCCAGTACTTC.

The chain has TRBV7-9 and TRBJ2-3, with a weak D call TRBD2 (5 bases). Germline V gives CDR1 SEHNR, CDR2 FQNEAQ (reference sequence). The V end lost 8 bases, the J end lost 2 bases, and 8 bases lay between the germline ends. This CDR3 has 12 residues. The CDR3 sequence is CASGLLTDTQYF. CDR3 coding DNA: TGTGCCAGCGGACTCCTCACAGATACGCAGTATTTT.

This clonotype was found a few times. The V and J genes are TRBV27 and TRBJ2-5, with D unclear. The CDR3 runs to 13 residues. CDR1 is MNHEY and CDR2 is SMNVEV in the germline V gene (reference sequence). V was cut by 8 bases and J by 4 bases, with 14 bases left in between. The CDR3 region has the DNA TGTGCCAGCGCCAGCTTGGATGGAGAGACCCAGTACTTC. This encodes CASASLDGETQYF.

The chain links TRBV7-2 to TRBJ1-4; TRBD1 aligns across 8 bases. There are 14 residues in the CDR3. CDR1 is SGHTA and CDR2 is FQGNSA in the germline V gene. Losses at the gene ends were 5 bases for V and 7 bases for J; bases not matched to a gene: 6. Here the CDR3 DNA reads TGTGCCAGCAGCCCTCCAGGGGGCGTTGAAAAACTGTTTTTT. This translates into CASSPPGGVEKLFF.

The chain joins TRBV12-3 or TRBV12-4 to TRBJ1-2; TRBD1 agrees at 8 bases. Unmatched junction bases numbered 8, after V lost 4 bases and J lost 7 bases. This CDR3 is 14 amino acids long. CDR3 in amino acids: CASSSIRGRGGYTF. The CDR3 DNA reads TGTGCCAGCAGTTCAATCAGGGGGCGAGGTGGCTACACCTTC.

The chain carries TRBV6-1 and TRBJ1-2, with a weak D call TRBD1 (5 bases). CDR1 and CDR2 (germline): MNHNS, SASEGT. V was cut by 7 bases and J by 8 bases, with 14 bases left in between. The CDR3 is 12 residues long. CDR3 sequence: CASIWGGEGYTF. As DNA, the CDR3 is TGTGCCAGCATTTGGGGGGGTGAAGGCTACACCTTC.

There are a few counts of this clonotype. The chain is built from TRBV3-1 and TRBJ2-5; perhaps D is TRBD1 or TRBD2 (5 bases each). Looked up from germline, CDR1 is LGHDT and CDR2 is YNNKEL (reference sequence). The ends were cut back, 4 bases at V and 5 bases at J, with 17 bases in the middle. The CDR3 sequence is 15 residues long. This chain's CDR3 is CASSRLGPGRETQYF. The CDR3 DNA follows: TGTGCCAGCAGCCGACTGGGACCCGGCAGGGAGACCCAGTACTTC.

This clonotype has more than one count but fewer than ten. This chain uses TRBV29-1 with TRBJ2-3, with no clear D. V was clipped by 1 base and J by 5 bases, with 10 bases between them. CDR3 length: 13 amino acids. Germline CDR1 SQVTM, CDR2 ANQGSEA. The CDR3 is CSVEVGPGDTQYF. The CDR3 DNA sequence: TGCAGCGTTGAAGTCGGCCCGGGAGATACGCAGTATTTT.

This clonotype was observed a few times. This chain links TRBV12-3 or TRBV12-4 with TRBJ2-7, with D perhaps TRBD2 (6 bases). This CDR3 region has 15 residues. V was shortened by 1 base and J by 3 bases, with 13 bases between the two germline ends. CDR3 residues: CASSLGGGAYYEQYF. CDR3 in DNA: TGTGCCAGCAGTTTAGGGGGCGGGGCTTACTACGAGCAGTACTTC.